This T cell receptor beta chain derives from a study of T cell responses to AZD1222 COVID-19 vaccine. The CDR3 runs to 17 residues. V shed 4 bases and J shed 1 base, with 17 bases lying between them. Looked up from germline, CDR1 is LGHDT and CDR2 is YNNKEL (reference sequence). Here immunoSEQ multiplex PCR was the method, and the copy in TCRdb shows in-frame clones only, minus some. Here the sample spans fewer than 120,000 clones, around 90% being singletons. The sample here was peripheral blood, taken 28 days after the second AZD1222 dose. The chain combines TRBV3-1 (or the pseudogene TRBV3-2) with TRBJ1-5; perhaps TRBD1 as D (5 bases). This TCR derives from an adult who received the AZD1222 COVID-19 vaccine. The CDR3 DNA is TGTGCCAGCAGCCCGCAAGGAGACAGACAGAGCAATCAGCCCCAGCATTTT. Protein product: CASSPQGDRQSNQPQHF.